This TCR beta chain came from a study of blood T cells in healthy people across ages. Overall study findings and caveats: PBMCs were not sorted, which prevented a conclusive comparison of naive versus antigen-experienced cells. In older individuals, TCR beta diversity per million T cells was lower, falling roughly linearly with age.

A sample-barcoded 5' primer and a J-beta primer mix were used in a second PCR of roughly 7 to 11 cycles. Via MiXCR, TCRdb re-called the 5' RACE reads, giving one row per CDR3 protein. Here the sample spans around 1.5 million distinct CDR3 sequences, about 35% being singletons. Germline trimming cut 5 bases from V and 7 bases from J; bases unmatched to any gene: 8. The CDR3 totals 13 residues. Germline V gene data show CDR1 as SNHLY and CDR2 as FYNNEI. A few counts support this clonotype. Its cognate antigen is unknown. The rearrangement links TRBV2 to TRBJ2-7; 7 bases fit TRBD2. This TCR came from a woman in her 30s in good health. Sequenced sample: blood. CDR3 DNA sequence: TGTGCCAGCAGTACAGGACTAGAGGGAGAGCAGTACTTC. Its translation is CASSTGLEGEQYF.